Shown below are 21 T cell receptor beta chains from a single sample sequenced in a study of blood T cell repertoires in COVID-19. The method was immunoSEQ multiplex PCR; TCRdb's version includes in-frame clones alone and lacks a portion of them. The data contain roughly 91,000 clones, approximately 76% of them singletons. The sequenced sample consisted of peripheral blood. All receptors derive from a man in his sixties or seventies with acute or convalescent COVID-19.

The rearrangement joins TRBV6-5 to TRBJ1-1; D gene uncertain. Germline V gene sequence: CDR1 MNHEY, CDR2 SVGAGI. The CDR3 is 15 amino acids. The V end was cut by 4 bases, the J end by 0 bases, with 12 bases between. The CDR3 nucleotides read TGTGCCAGCAGTTTGGCTATGGCGGTGAACACTGAAGCTTTCTTT. It is translated as CASSLAMAVNTEAFF.

The chain carries TRBV19 and TRBJ1-2; D unclear. Germline V lookup: CDR1 LNHDA, CDR2 SQIVND (reference sequence). Trimming shortened V by 6 bases and J by 5 bases, and 19 bases separated the two germline ends. The CDR3 length is 15 residues. The DNA for the CDR3 is TGTGCCAGTAGCGGAGGAGGCGGACCATTTTATGGCTACACCTTC. Translated: CASSGGGGPFYGYTF.

This clone was observed a handful of times. The chain employs TRBV7-9 and TRBJ1-6; no definite D call. The CDR3 runs to 15 residues. The ends were cut back, 3 bases at V and 10 bases at J, with 16 bases in the middle. Germline CDR1 is SEHNR and CDR2 is FQNEAQ (reference sequence). CDR3 coding DNA: TGTGCCAGCAGCTTCGACCTAACAAACGGGTCACCCCTCCACTTT. It encodes CASSFDLTNGSPLHF.

J is TRBJ1-2 and V is TRBV28; 8 nucleotides align to TRBD1. J gave up 2 bases and V 10 bases, and 9 bases lay outside the gene matches. CDR1 and CDR2 from the germline V gene are MDHEN and SYDVKM. This CDR3 comprises 14 residues. DNA of the CDR3: TGTGCCACCAGACGACAGGGGCGAAACTATGGCTACACCTTC. This gives the protein CATRRQGRNYGYTF.

V is TRBV2 and J is TRBJ1-1, with unresolved D. CDR3 size: 15 residues. The V end was cut by 7 bases, the J end by 0 bases, with 15 bases between. Germline CDR1 and CDR2: SNHLY and FYNNEI. CDR3 nucleotide sequence: TGTGCCAGCACCCACAGCCCTACCATGAACACTGAAGCTTTCTTT. It codes for CASTHSPTMNTEAFF. Variable domain in full (rest from reference TRBV2 and TRBJ1-1): EPEVTQTPSHQVTQMGQEVILRCVPISNHLYFYWYRQILGQKVEFLVSFYNNEISEKSEIFDDQFSVERPDGSNFTLKIRSTKLEDSAMYFCASTHSPTMNTEAFFGQGTRLTVV.

The chain carries TRBV2 and TRBJ1-1; a weak D match, TRBD1 (6 bases). Per the germline V gene, CDR1 is SNHLY and CDR2 is FYNNEI. The CDR3 contains 14 residues. Trimming cost V 5 bases and J 4 bases, with 14 bases left between them. The CDR3 protein is CASSLDSKSTEAFF. In DNA, the CDR3 is TGTGCCAGCAGTCTGGACAGCAAGTCCACTGAAGCTTTCTTT.

This clone showed up just a few times. The genes are TRBV5-1 and TRBJ2-3; D is uncertain. V lost 1 base and J 6 bases, leaving 6 bases between the germline ends. This CDR3 is 12 amino acids long. Germline V gives CDR1 SGHRS, CDR2 YFSETQ. CDR3 sequence: CASSLSRDTQYF. The CDR3 nucleotides are TGCGCCAGCAGCTTGAGTCGGGATACGCAGTATTTT.

The genes are TRBV5-1 and TRBJ2-3, with TRBD2 matching 15 bases. Germline values: CDR1 SGHRS, CDR2 YFSETQ. With V trimmed by 7 bases and J by 3 bases, 12 bases remained unmatched. The CDR3 spans 18 residues. The CDR3, as DNA: TGCGCCAGCGGAAGCCCTCCGGGACTAGCGGGAGGAACAGATACGCAGTATTTT. This sequence encodes CASGSPPGLAGGTDTQYF.

The V and J genes are TRBV5-1 and TRBJ2-3, with 8 bases lining up with TRBD2. The CDR3 is 15 amino acids. After removal of 5 bases from V and 2 bases from J, the junction contained 7 bases not matched to a gene. The germline CDR1 and CDR2 sequences are SGHRS and YFSETQ. For the CDR3, the DNA is TGCGCCAGCAGTGATAGCGGGGCCCCCACAGATACGCAGTATTTT. Encoded protein: CASSDSGAPTDTQYF.

V gene TRBV7-9 combines with J gene TRBJ1-6; no firm D call. This CDR3 comprises 13 residues. Trimming pared 5 bases from V and 7 bases from J, leaving 9 bases between. CDR1 SEHNR and CDR2 FQNEAQ come from the germline V gene (reference sequence). This CDR3 is CASSHGGNSPLHF. CDR3 nucleotides: TGTGCCAGCAGCCACGGCGGCAATTCACCCCTCCACTTT.

This clone was counted only a few times. V is TRBV6-4 and J is TRBJ2-2, with D possibly being TRBD2 (5 bases). Per the germline V gene, CDR1 is MRHNA and CDR2 is SNTAGT. The CDR3 has 14 amino acids. V was trimmed by 8 bases and J by 6 bases, leaving 16 bases between them. This CDR3 reads CASARDPQAGELFF. The CDR3, as DNA: TGTGCCAGCGCGAGGGATCCCCAAGCCGGGGAGCTGTTTTTT.

The rearrangement joins TRBV24-1 to TRBJ1-1; maybe TRBD1 (5 bases). In germline, CDR1 is KGHDR, CDR2 SFDVKD. CDR3 length: 16 amino acids. The ends were cut back, 4 bases at V and 2 bases at J, with 16 bases in the middle. CDR3 sequence: CATSDSSMTANTEAFF. Here the CDR3 DNA reads TGTGCCACCAGTGACTCATCAATGACAGCAAACACTGAAGCTTTCTTT.

The gene calls are TRBV7-8 and TRBJ1-1; perhaps TRBD1 as D (5 bases). The germline V gene encodes CDR1 SGHVS and CDR2 FQNEAQ. The CDR3 contains 16 residues. The V and J ends lost 5 bases and 2 bases respectively, with 18 bases between them. CDR3 sequence: CASSLFRGGLNTEAFF. Written as DNA, the CDR3 is TGTGCCAGCAGCCTCTTTCGGGGGGGACTAAACACTGAAGCTTTCTTT.

The rearrangement joins TRBV9 to TRBJ1-3, with no clear D. V was trimmed by 6 bases and J by 2 bases, leaving 9 bases between them. Germline V lookup: CDR1 SGDLS, CDR2 YYNGEE. This CDR3 contains 13 residues. CDR3 nucleotide sequence: TGTGCCAGCACCAAATGGCCTGGAAACACCATATATTTT. Protein: CASTKWPGNTIYF.

The V gene is TRBV5-5, the J gene TRBJ2-5, with 8 nucleotides matching TRBD1. Germline V CDR1 and CDR2: SGHKS, YYEKEE (reference sequence). The CDR3 is 14 residues long. V was clipped by 0 bases and J by 4 bases; unmatched bases: 2. CDR3 protein: CASSLGTGRETQYF. For the CDR3, the DNA is TGTGCCAGCAGCTTGGGGACAGGGAGAGAGACCCAGTACTTC.

V is TRBV11-2 and J is TRBJ1-1; D not certain. CDR1 is SGHAT, CDR2 FQNNGV, per germline. The CDR3 spans 13 residues. V was pared by 5 bases and J by 2 bases, with 9 bases between. CDR3 bases: TGTGCCAGCAGCCTACCCTATAACACTGAAGCTTTCTTT. Translating it yields CASSLPYNTEAFF.

The chain carries TRBV7-2 and TRBJ2-3; 7 nucleotides line up with TRBD1. The CDR3 consists of 15 residues. Trimming removed 5 bases from V and 6 bases from J; junction bases left unmatched: 11. Germline values: CDR1 SGHTA, CDR2 FQGNSA. The CDR3 DNA is TGTGCCAGCAGCCTGCCACCAGGGGGTTCGGATACGCAGTATTTT. Translated: CASSLPPGGSDTQYF.

This clone was seen a few times. This chain joins TRBV7-2 and TRBJ2-1; D gene ambiguous. The V end lost 1 base, the J end lost 0 bases, and 10 bases lay between the germline ends. The CDR3 runs to 16 residues. The germline V gene encodes CDR1 SGHTA and CDR2 FQGNSA. The CDR3 region has the DNA TGTGCCAGCAGCTTAGGAGGTGCTAGCTCCTACAATGAGCAGTTCTTC. It yields the protein CASSLGGASSYNEQFF. The full variable domain, rest sourced from reference TRBV7-2 and TRBJ2-1, is GAGVSQSPSNKVTEKGKDVELRCDPISGHTALYWYRQSLGQGLEFLIYFQGNSAPDKSGLPSDRFSAERTGGSVSTLTIQRTQQEDSAVYLCASSLGGASSYNEQFFGPGTRLTVL.

The chain couples TRBV7-9 to TRBJ2-3; 14 positions match TRBD2. With 4 bases clipped from V and 6 bases from J, the junction kept 3 bases outside the gene matches. The germline V gene encodes CDR1 SEHNR and CDR2 FQNEAQ (reference sequence). The CDR3 totals 15 residues. The CDR3 DNA reads TGTGCCAGCAGCTCGGGACTAGCGGGGGCCGATACGCAGTATTTT. Translation: CASSSGLAGADTQYF. The full variable domain, in which reference TRBV7-9 and TRBJ2-3 provide the parts outside the CDR3, is DTGVSQNPRHKITKRGQNVTFRCDPISEHNRLYWYRQTLGQGPEFLTYFQNEAQLEKSRLLSDRFSAERPKGSFSTLEIQRTEQGDSAMYLCASSSGLAGADTQYFGPGTRLTVL.

This clone showed up just once. The chain is built from TRBV11-3 and TRBJ2-5, with TRBD2 identical over 13 bases. CDR3 length: 16 residues. The germline CDR1 and CDR2 sequences are SGHNT and YENEEA. The V segment lost 5 bases and the J segment 1 base; nucleotides outside the gene matches: 4. The DNA for the CDR3 is TGTGCCAGCAGCGCCGGACTAGCGGGGGCCCAAGAGACCCAGTACTTC. Encoded protein: CASSAGLAGAQETQYF.

V and J are TRBV10-3 and TRBJ2-1, with 7 bases matching TRBD1. Trimming cost V 1 base and J 5 bases; bases outside gene matches: 5. This CDR3 comprises 15 residues. From germline, CDR1 is ENHRY and CDR2 SYGVKD. CDR3 residues: CAISELGGDNNEQFF. The DNA of the CDR3 is TGTGCCATCAGTGAGTTAGGGGGCGACAACAATGAGCAGTTCTTC.